This note documents a single T cell receptor beta chain sequence. No antigen is known for it. This entry is derived from a study of T cell repertoires in cytomegalovirus infection. The wider study: Public TCR beta signatures indicated both CMV infection and matching HLA type.

Via MiXCR, TCRdb re-called the reads, giving one row per CDR3 protein. The data contain about 6,100 distinct CDR3 sequences, about 49% of them singletons. This clonotype was sampled from a human donor in good health (CMV status not recorded). Some clones in this sample may be carry-over from other donors' samples. The sequenced material came from PBMCs, sequenced either directly or after in vitro stimulation (not recorded which).

This chain's CDR3 is CARSVRGASLRPEGETQYF. The CDR3 DNA reads as TGTGCCAGGAGCGTAAGAGGAGCTAGCTTGAGACCCGAAGGGGAGACCCAGTACTTC. The chain links TRBV7-2 to TRBJ2-5; D may be TRBD2 (5 bases). CDR3 size: 19 residues. Trimming shortened V by 9 bases and J by 5 bases, and 34 bases separated the two germline ends. From germline, CDR1 is SGHTA and CDR2 FQGNSA. Variable domain in full (rest from reference TRBV7-2 and TRBJ2-5): GAGVSQSPSNKVTEKGKDVELRCDPISGHTALYWYRQSLGQGLEFLIYFQGNSAPDKSGLPSDRFSAERTGGSVSTLTIQRTQQEDSAVYLCARSVRGASLRPEGETQYFGPGTRLLVL.